These 10 T cell receptor beta chains were all obtained from the same sample, sequenced in a study of identical twins' blood T cells (dated by TCRdb to the early 2010s). Library preparation employed 5' RACE. The data were produced on an Illumina Genome Analyzer IIx. The public reads were run again by TCRdb, first through fastp at Q25 and then through MiXCR, and only productive beta chains were kept. Every distinct CDR3 protein forms one entry, paired with its most common genes and DNA. The sample includes a few hundred thousand distinct CDR3 sequences, with 25% to 35% observed a single time. 6.1% of the sample is taken by the ten largest. Sequences were obtained from PBMCs. The receptors originated from a woman aged 18-49 years in good health.

A few counts support this clonotype. The chain is built from TRBV29-1 and TRBJ1-1; 9 positions match TRBD1. CDR3 length: 12 amino acids. In germline, CDR1 is SQVTM, CDR2 ANQGSEA. Trimming removed 4 bases from V and 5 bases from J; junction bases left unmatched: 2. The CDR3: CSVVGQGTEAFF. As DNA, the CDR3 is TGCAGCGTTGTCGGACAGGGGACTGAAGCTTTCTTT.

The rearrangement uses TRBV6-2 or TRBV6-3 and TRBJ2-7; 7 nucleotides line up with TRBD1. Germline V gene sequence: CDR1 MNHEY, CDR2 SVGEGT. CDR3 length equals 15 residues. After removal of 4 bases from V and 1 base from J, the junction contained 7 bases not matched to a gene. The CDR3 DNA is TGTGCCAGCAGTTCTGGGGCAGGGGGTTCCTACGAGCAGTACTTC. Translation gives CASSSGAGGSYEQYF.

V is TRBV28 and J is TRBJ2-7; 7 positions match TRBD1. Germline CDR1 and CDR2: MDHEN and SYDVKM. CDR3 size: 12 residues. The V gene end was trimmed by 10 bases and the J gene end by 2 bases; junction bases not matched to a gene: 5. CDR3 region: CAIRDSTYEQYF. For the CDR3, the DNA is TGTGCCATCCGGGACAGCACCTACGAGCAGTACTTC. Filled out from reference TRBV28 and TRBJ2-7, the complete variable domain reads DVKVTQSSRYLVKRTGEKVFLECVQDMDHENMFWYRQDPGLGLRLIYFSYDVKMKEKGDIPEGYSVSREKKERFSLILESASTNQTSMYLCAIRDSTYEQYFGPGTRLTVT.

This chain joins TRBV12-5 and TRBJ2-7; either TRBD1 or TRBD2 may supply D (5 bases each). V was trimmed by 2 bases and J by 3 bases, leaving 17 bases between them. The CDR3 length is 16 residues. From germline, CDR1 is LGHNT and CDR2 FRNRAP. The CDR3 bases are TGTGCTAGTGGTTTGTCCCTGGGGACCAGCAACTACGAGCAGTACTTC. Protein: CASGLSLGTSNYEQYF.

This clonotype was seen at least ten times. The chain recombines TRBV5-1 with TRBJ2-7; no reliable D call. Germline V CDR1 and CDR2: SGHRS, YFSETQ. Trimming took off 2 bases at V and 0 bases at J, with 6 bases between the two ends. This CDR3 has 13 amino acids. CDR3: CASSFAYSYEQYF. Here the CDR3 DNA reads TGCGCCAGCAGCTTCGCCTACTCCTACGAGCAGTACTTC.

The genes are TRBV9 and TRBJ2-7, with D unclear. Looked up from germline, CDR1 is SGDLS and CDR2 is YYNGEE. Trimming removed 2 bases from V and 7 bases from J, with 19 bases in between. CDR3 length: 15 amino acids. The CDR3 here is CASSVRTVPHEEQYF. Here the CDR3 DNA reads TGTGCCAGCAGCGTTCGTACCGTTCCCCACGAGGAGCAGTACTTC.

This clonotype was observed a handful of times. The V gene is TRBV29-1, the J gene TRBJ2-3, with D possibly TRBD1 on 5 matching bases. Trimming shortened V by 7 bases and J by 4 bases, and 12 bases separated the two germline ends. CDR3 length: 12 amino acids. CDR1 and CDR2 from the germline V gene are SQVTM and ANQGSEA. The CDR3 reads CSECTGPDTQYF. The DNA for the CDR3 is TGCAGCGAATGCACAGGACCAGATACGCAGTATTTT.

This clonotype appeared once. This chain connects TRBV7-9 to TRBJ2-3; D is ambiguous. CDR3 length: 15 residues. The ends were cut back, 4 bases at V and 2 bases at J, with 13 bases in the middle. Germline lookup yields CDR1 SEHNR and CDR2 FQNEAQ (reference sequence). The CDR3 DNA reads TGTGCCAGCAGCTCCGTAAGAGCAGCCACAGATACGCAGTATTTT. It specifies CASSSVRAATDTQYF.

This chain joins TRBV7-9 and TRBJ1-4; D perhaps matches TRBD1 (6 bases). The germline V gene encodes CDR1 SEHNR and CDR2 FQNEAQ (reference sequence). Trimming took 0 bases from V and 5 from J, leaving 19 bases between them. The CDR3 sequence is 18 residues long. The CDR3 region is CASSLARILQGPNEKLFF. The CDR3 coding sequence is TGTGCCAGCAGCTTAGCGAGGATTCTCCAGGGGCCAAATGAAAAACTGTTTTTT.

In regard to this clonotype: One end of the junction fails to match germline, which may point to a read error. The V call is TRBV20-1, the J call TRBJ1-3, with a weak D call TRBD1 (5 bases). This CDR3 has 14 amino acids. Germline V gene data show CDR1 as DFQATT and CDR2 as SNEGSKA (reference sequence). CDR3 region: CSAGDRNSGNTRYF. The CDR3 nucleotides read TGCAGTGCCGGGGACCGAAACTCTGGAAACACCAGATATTTT.